This T cell receptor beta chain was documented in a study of regulatory T cells in long-lasting Graves disease. Described time point: newly diagnosed GD, antithyroid drugs for less than 3 months. PBMC-derived RNA was used for the TCR library. This clonotype occurred a few times. Its antigen remains unidentified. In building TCR beta libraries, iRepertoire HTBI primers were used together with Arm-PCR of CDR3 regions. TCRdb reprocessed the multiplex PCR reads with MiXCR, giving one entry per CDR3 protein. This sample has 300,000 to 400,000 distinct CDR3 sequences, with roughly a sixth found just once. Study results and caveats: Favored gene segments in persistent disease were TRBV28, TRBJ1-2 and TRBJ2-5.

Germline assignment: CDR1 MNHEY and CDR2 SVGAGI. Trimming cost V 2 bases and J 7 bases; bases outside gene matches: 1. The CDR3 runs 13 residues. These data also formed part of another study, on T cells in Graves' hyperthyroidism and ophthalmopathy.

The input for sequencing was peripheral blood mononuclear cells (PBMCs), taken at new diagnosis, from a patient treated with antithyroid drugs. The chain has TRBV6-5 and TRBJ1-2, with 10 bases lining up with TRBD1. This TCR came from a man aged 40-50 years with Graves disease. CDR3 DNA: TGTGCCAGCAGTTACCGGGACAGGGGTGGCTACACCTTC. Its translation is CASSYRDRGGYTF.